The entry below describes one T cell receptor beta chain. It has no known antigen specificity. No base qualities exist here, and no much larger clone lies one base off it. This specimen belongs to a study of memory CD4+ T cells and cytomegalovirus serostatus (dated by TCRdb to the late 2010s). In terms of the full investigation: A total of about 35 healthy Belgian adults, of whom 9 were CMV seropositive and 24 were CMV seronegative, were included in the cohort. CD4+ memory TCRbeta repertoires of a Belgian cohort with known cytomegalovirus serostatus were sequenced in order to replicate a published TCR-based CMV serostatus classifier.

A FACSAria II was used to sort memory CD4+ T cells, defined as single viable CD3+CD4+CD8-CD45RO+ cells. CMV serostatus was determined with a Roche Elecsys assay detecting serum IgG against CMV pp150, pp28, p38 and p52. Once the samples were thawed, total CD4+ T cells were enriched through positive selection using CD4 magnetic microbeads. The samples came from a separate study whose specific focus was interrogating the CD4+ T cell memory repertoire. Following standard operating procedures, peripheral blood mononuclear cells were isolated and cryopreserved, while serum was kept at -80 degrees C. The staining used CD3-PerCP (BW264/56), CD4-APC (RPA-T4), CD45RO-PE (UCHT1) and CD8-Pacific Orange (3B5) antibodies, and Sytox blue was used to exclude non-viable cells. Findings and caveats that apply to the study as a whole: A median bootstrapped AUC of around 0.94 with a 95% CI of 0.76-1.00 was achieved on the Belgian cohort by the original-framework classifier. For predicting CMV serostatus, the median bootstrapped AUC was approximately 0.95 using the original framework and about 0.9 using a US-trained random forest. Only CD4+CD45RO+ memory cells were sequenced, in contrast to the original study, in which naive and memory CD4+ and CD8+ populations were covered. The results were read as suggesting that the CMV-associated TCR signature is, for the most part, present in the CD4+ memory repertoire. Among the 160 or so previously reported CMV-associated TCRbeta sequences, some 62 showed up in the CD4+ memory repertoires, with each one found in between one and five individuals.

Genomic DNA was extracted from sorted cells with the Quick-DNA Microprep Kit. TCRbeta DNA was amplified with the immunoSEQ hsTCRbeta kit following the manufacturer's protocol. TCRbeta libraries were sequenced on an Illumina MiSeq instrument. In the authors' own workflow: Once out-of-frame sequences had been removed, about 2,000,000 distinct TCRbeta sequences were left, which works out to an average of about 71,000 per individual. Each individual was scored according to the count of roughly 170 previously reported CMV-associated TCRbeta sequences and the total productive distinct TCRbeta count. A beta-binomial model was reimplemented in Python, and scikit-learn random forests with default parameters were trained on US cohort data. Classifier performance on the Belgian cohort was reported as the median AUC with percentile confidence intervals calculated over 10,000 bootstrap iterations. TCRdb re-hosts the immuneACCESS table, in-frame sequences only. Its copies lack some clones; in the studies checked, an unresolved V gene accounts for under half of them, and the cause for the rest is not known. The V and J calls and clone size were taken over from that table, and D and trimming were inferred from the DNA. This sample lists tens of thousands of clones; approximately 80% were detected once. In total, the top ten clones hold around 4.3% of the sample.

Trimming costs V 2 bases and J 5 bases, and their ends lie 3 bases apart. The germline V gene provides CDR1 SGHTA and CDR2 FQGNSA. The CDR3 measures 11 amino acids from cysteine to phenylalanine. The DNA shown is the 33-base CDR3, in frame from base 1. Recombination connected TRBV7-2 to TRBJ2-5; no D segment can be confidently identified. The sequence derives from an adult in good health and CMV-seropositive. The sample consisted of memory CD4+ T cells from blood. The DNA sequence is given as TGTGCCAGCAGCTTATTGGAGACCCAGTACTTC. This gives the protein CASSLLETQYF. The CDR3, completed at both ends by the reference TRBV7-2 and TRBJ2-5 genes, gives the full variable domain GAGVSQSPSNKVTEKGKDVELRCDPISGHTALYWYRQSLGQGLEFLIYFQGNSAPDKSGLPSDRFSAERTGGSVSTLTIQRTQQEDSAVYLCASSLLETQYFGPGTRLLVL.